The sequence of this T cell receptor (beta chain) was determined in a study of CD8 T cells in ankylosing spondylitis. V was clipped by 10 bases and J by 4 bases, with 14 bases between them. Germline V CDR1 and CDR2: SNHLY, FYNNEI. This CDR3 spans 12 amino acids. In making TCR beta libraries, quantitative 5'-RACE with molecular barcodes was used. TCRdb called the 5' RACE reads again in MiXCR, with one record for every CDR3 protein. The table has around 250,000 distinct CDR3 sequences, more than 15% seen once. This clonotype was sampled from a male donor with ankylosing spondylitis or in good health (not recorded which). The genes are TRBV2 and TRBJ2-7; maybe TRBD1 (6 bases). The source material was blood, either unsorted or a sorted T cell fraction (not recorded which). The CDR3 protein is CATRPQGYEQYF. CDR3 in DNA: TGTGCCACCCGCCCGCAGGGGTACGAGCAGTACTTC.